Each of the 30 T cell receptor beta chains below was sequenced from the same sample in a study of shared clonotypes between healthy human individuals. Clones were read by immunoSEQ multiplex PCR, and TCRdb kept only the in-frame ones, dropping some. Here the sample spans about 2.3 million clones, approximately 93% being singletons. What was sequenced was naive CD4+ T cells from PBMCs. Subset of the sample: CD45RA+ positively selected. These receptors were obtained from a man aged 18 to 30 in good health. Some clones in this sample may be carry-over from other donors' samples.

This clone was detected once. Distinct nucleotide sequences in the sample also encode this CDR3. The chain links TRBV5-1 to TRBJ2-2; 7 bases match TRBD1. Germline V CDR1 and CDR2: SGHRS, YFSETQ. The CDR3 consists of 15 residues. The V gene end was trimmed by 3 bases and the J gene end by 2 bases; junction bases not matched to a gene: 4. As DNA, the CDR3 is TGCGCCAGCAGCTCCGACAGGGCCAACACCGGGGAGCTGTTTTTT. Protein sequence: CASSSDRANTGELFF.

This clone was detected a few times. Distinct nucleotide sequences in the sample also encode this CDR3. This chain joins TRBV2 and TRBJ2-2; D possibly corresponds to TRBD2 (6 bases). Trimming left V 3 bases short and J 7 bases short, with 9 bases between. CDR3 length: 13 residues. The germline gives CDR1 SNHLY, CDR2 FYNNEI. CDR3 in amino acids: CASSEVGGGELFF. The CDR3 nucleotides are TGTGCCAGCAGTGAGGTCGGGGGCGGGGAGCTGTTTTTT.

This clone came up once. The chain carries TRBV4-1 and TRBJ1-5; D unclear. The CDR3 has 16 amino acids. Germline V gives CDR1 MGHRA, CDR2 YSYEKL. V was cut by 0 bases and J by 6 bases, with 15 bases left in between. The CDR3: CASSQEGITAVQPQHF. CDR3 coding DNA: TGCGCCAGCAGCCAAGAGGGAATCACAGCGGTTCAGCCCCAGCATTTT.

The rearrangement uses TRBV25-1 and TRBJ1-5; D unresolved. Deletions cut 0 bases from V and 10 bases from J, with 7 bases between. The CDR3 sequence is 12 residues long. Germline V gene sequence: CDR1 MGHDK, CDR2 SYGVNS. As DNA, the CDR3 is TGTGCCAGCAGTGAATATGGGTTCCCCCAGCATTTT. It yields the protein CASSEYGFPQHF.

This rearrangement joins TRBV4-1 to TRBJ2-7; D is undetermined. The V end lost 2 bases, the J end lost 0 bases, and 11 bases lay between the germline ends. Germline V gives CDR1 MGHRA, CDR2 YSYEKL. This CDR3 contains 15 residues. The CDR3 loop reads CASSQPTKNSYEQYF. In DNA form, the CDR3 reads TGCGCCAGCAGCCAACCAACTAAGAACTCCTACGAGCAGTACTTC.

This sequence joins TRBV21-1 and TRBJ2-2; TRBD1 is taken as the D call from the table, unchecked against the DNA. TRBV21-1 is labeled a pseudogene. The CDR3 is 18 residues long. CDR3 nucleotide sequence: TGTGCCAGCAGCAGGGGGTACAGGGGCGTCGCGAACACCGGGGAGCTGTTTTTT. Translation gives CASSRGYRGVANTGELFF.

This chain uses TRBV29-1 with TRBJ2-1, with 7 bases aligning to TRBD1. V lost 7 bases to trimming and J lost 3 bases; unmatched junction nucleotides: 3. CDR1 and CDR2 (germline): SQVTM, ANQGSEA. This CDR3 has 12 amino acids. CDR3 DNA sequence: TGCAGCGGAGGACAGGTCTACAATGAGCAGTTCTTC. Translated: CSGGQVYNEQFF.

The chain has TRBV7-9 and TRBJ2-7; 11 positions agree with TRBD2. This CDR3 is built from 15 residues. CDR1 is SEHNR and CDR2 is FQNEAQ in the germline V gene (reference sequence). The V and J ends lost 9 bases and 3 bases, in that order; junction bases with no gene match: 10. The CDR3, as DNA: TGTGCCAGTATTCGAGGGGGGACTAGCGGCTACGAGCAGTACTTC. Its protein product is CASIRGGTSGYEQYF.

This chain connects TRBV19 to TRBJ1-4; TRBD1 matches 7 bases. J was trimmed by 5 bases and V by 4 bases; bases with no gene match: 4. The V gene's germline CDR1 is LNHDA and CDR2 SQIVND (reference sequence). The CDR3 is made up of 14 amino acids. The CDR3 spells CASSRPGQNEKLFF. The CDR3 DNA is TGTGCCAGTAGTAGACCGGGACAGAATGAAAAACTGTTTTTT.

The count of this clone is one. The rearrangement uses TRBV29-1 and TRBJ1-2, with unresolved D. Germline loops: CDR1 SQVTM, CDR2 ANQGSEA. CDR3 length: 12 amino acids. The V end was cut by 1 base, the J end by 4 bases, with 7 bases between. The CDR3 coding sequence is TGCAGCGTTGAAGGAGTTTCCTATGGCTACACCTTC. Translation: CSVEGVSYGYTF.

J is TRBJ1-5 and V is TRBV5-6, with D uncertain. The CDR3 loop spans 13 amino acids. Trimming left V 5 bases short and J 6 bases short, with 12 bases between. CDR1 and CDR2 from the germline V gene are SGHDT and YYEEEE. The CDR3 coding sequence is TGTGCCAGCAGTAGTGAGAATTTTCAGCCCCAGCATTTT. It yields the protein CASSSENFQPQHF.

The chain has TRBV29-1 and TRBJ1-2, with a possible D match to TRBD1 (5 bases). V lost 6 bases to trimming and J lost 2 bases, with 10 bases between them. The CDR3 totals 12 residues. CDR1 and CDR2 (germline): SQVTM, ANQGSEA. The CDR3 loop reads CSVTGGNYGYTF. CDR3 DNA: TGCAGCGTAACGGGGGGGAACTATGGCTACACCTTC.

V and J are TRBV13 and TRBJ2-5, with D uncertain. The V end was cut by 5 bases, the J end by 5 bases, with 12 bases between. Germline V CDR1 and CDR2: PRHDT, FYEKMQ (reference sequence). There are 13 residues in the CDR3. The CDR3 region has the DNA TGTGCCAGCAGCGGAAGGGCGTTGGAGACCCAGTACTTC. This codes for CASSGRALETQYF.

The chain has TRBV6-5 and TRBJ1-2; a weak D match, TRBD1 (6 bases). Per the germline V gene, CDR1 is MNHEY and CDR2 is SVGAGI. CDR3 length equals 13 residues. With 7 bases removed from V and 4 bases from J, the gap between germline ends came to 13 bases. The CDR3 protein is CASTKRGFYGYTF. CDR3 nucleotide sequence: TGTGCCAGCACCAAAAGGGGGTTCTATGGCTACACCTTC.

The chain carries TRBV9 and TRBJ1-2, with no clear D. Trimming removed 4 bases from V and 7 bases from J, with 8 bases in between. This CDR3 is built from 11 residues. Germline loops: CDR1 SGDLS, CDR2 YYNGEE. The CDR3 DNA is TGTGCCAGCAGCACACCTCGTGGCTACACCTTC. Translating gives CASSTPRGYTF.

This rearrangement joins TRBV4-2 to TRBJ2-1; D perhaps matches TRBD2 (5 bases). The ends were cut back, 5 bases at V and 4 bases at J, with 9 bases in the middle. The CDR3 length is 13 residues. Germline CDR1 reads LGHNA; CDR2 reads YNFKEQ. The CDR3 here is CASSLGGYNEQFF. As DNA, the CDR3 is TGTGCCAGCAGCTTAGGCGGGTACAATGAGCAGTTCTTC.

This chain connects TRBV7-3 to TRBJ2-2; the D call may be TRBD1 or TRBD2 (6 bases each). The CDR3 has 16 residues. The V end lost 5 bases, the J end lost 5 bases, and 18 bases lay between the germline ends. Germline V gives CDR1 SGHTA, CDR2 FQGTGA. The CDR3 sequence: CASSPPWGAGTGELFF. The CDR3 DNA reads as TGTGCCAGCAGCCCCCCTTGGGGGGCAGGAACCGGGGAGCTGTTTTTT.

The chain carries TRBV6-6 and TRBJ2-2, with TRBD2 matching 11 bases. The germline CDR1 and CDR2 sequences are MNHNY and SVGAGI (reference sequence). The V gene end was trimmed by 6 bases and the J gene end by 8 bases; junction bases not matched to a gene: 11. The CDR3 runs 16 residues. CDR3 loop: CASSRPGLAEGGELFF. The CDR3 region has the DNA TGTGCCAGCAGCCGTCCGGGACTAGCGGAGGGGGGGGAGCTGTTTTTT.

As to this clone: This CDR3 is also generated by other DNA sequences in the sample. The V gene is TRBV11-2, the J gene TRBJ1-1; unclear D gene. The V and J ends lost 3 bases and 3 bases respectively, with 5 bases between them. The CDR3 is 12 amino acids. Per germline, CDR1 SGHAT and CDR2 FQNNGV. CDR3 sequence: CASSLRDTEAFF. The CDR3 nucleotides are TGTGCCAGCAGCTTGAGGGACACTGAAGCTTTCTTT.

This clone was seen a few times. This rearrangement joins TRBV9 to TRBJ1-1; 7 positions match TRBD1. The CDR3 spans 14 residues. The trim removed 2 bases at V and 10 bases at J, leaving 11 bases unmatched. Looked up from germline, CDR1 is SGDLS and CDR2 is YYNGEE. This CDR3 is CASSVGITGVRAFF. CDR3 DNA: TGTGCCAGCAGCGTGGGGATTACAGGGGTAAGAGCTTTCTTT.

This clone was found once. CDR3 sequence (DNA): TGTGCCAGCAGCTTTCCTAGCGGATGGCAAGAGACCCAGTACTTC. Its translation is CASSFPSGWQETQYF. The chain has TRBV7-6 and TRBJ2-5; 7 bases line up with TRBD2. J gave up 2 bases and V 3 bases, and 6 bases lay outside the gene matches. In germline, CDR1 is SGHVS, CDR2 FNYEAQ. This CDR3 has 15 residues.

The rearrangement uses TRBV11-3 and TRBJ2-7; D ambiguous. The germline V and J ends were trimmed by 0 bases and 2 bases, with 5 bases remaining between them. CDR1 and CDR2 (germline): SGHNT, YENEEA. The CDR3 length is 13 residues. This CDR3 reads CASSLEAAYEQYF. The CDR3 nucleotides read TGTGCCAGCAGCTTAGAGGCAGCCTACGAGCAGTACTTC.

The chain employs TRBV4-1 and TRBJ1-4; D gene uncertain. Germline V gene sequence: CDR1 MGHRA, CDR2 YSYEKL. This CDR3 is built from 15 residues. Trimming shortened V by 1 base and J by 0 bases, and 6 bases separated the two germline ends. The CDR3 DNA sequence: TGCGCCAGCAGCCAAGCAGCAGCAACTAATGAAAAACTGTTTTTT. Translating it yields CASSQAAATNEKLFF.

The J gene is TRBJ1-4, the V gene TRBV28, with D possibly TRBD1 on 5 matching bases. The germline CDR1 and CDR2 sequences are MDHEN and SYDVKM. This CDR3 comprises 15 residues. The V end lost 6 bases, the J end lost 0 bases, and 11 bases lay between the germline ends. The CDR3 DNA follows: TGTGCCAGCAGGATGGGGGGTGCAACTAATGAAAAACTGTTTTTT. It specifies CASRMGGATNEKLFF. Filled out from reference TRBV28 and TRBJ1-4, the complete variable domain reads DVKVTQSSRYLVKRTGEKVFLECVQDMDHENMFWYRQDPGLGLRLIYFSYDVKMKEKGDIPEGYSVSREKKERFSLILESASTNQTSMYLCASRMGGATNEKLFFGSGTQLSVL.

The chain employs TRBV29-1 and TRBJ2-3; either TRBD1 or TRBD2 may fit D (5 bases each). Per germline, CDR1 SQVTM and CDR2 ANQGSEA. V was cut by 7 bases and J by 6 bases, with 14 bases left in between. This CDR3 is built from 12 residues. The CDR3 nucleotides read TGCAGCGCCGGGCCCTGGGGGGATACGCAGTATTTT. As protein: CSAGPWGDTQYF.

The genes are TRBV6-5 and TRBJ2-7; 7 nucleotides agree with TRBD1. V trimming: 0 bases; J trimming: 6 bases; junction bases outside the gene matches: 8. The CDR3 contains 15 residues. Per germline, CDR1 MNHEY and CDR2 SVGAGI. CDR3 nucleotides: TGTGCCAGCAGTTACTCGCAGGGGGTTTTTGTCGAGCAGTACTTC. Amino acids: CASSYSQGVFVEQYF.

V and J are TRBV19 and TRBJ2-1; a possible D gene is TRBD1 (6 bases). The V gene's germline CDR1 is LNHDA and CDR2 SQIVND (reference sequence). V dropped 5 bases and J dropped 8 bases, with 13 bases sitting between them. This CDR3 comprises 13 residues. The CDR3 region has the DNA TGTGCCAGTAGTCCCTCGAACAGGGATGAGCAGTTCTTC. Translated: CASSPSNRDEQFF.

V is TRBV29-1 and J is TRBJ2-1, with 10 positions matching TRBD2. V lost 4 bases and J lost 8; bases outside the gene matches: 11. The germline CDR1 and CDR2 sequences are SQVTM and ANQGSEA. There are 15 residues in the CDR3. The CDR3 is CSVGFKGLAKDEQFF. The CDR3 coding sequence is TGCAGCGTTGGCTTTAAGGGACTAGCGAAGGATGAGCAGTTCTTC.

The chain is built from TRBV9 and TRBJ2-7; D perhaps matches TRBD1 (6 bases). The CDR3 spans 16 residues. Trimming stripped 4 bases from V and 0 bases from J, with 17 bases between. Per the germline V gene, CDR1 is SGDLS and CDR2 is YYNGEE. The CDR3 loop is CASSPRDTKSSYEQYF. The CDR3 DNA sequence: TGTGCCAGCAGCCCCCGGGACACCAAGAGCTCCTACGAGCAGTACTTC.

The V gene is TRBV7-2, the J gene TRBJ1-1; D perhaps matches TRBD1 (6 bases). The V and J ends lost 6 bases and 2 bases respectively, with 22 bases between them. This CDR3 spans 17 amino acids. Per germline, CDR1 SGHTA and CDR2 FQGNSA. The CDR3 bases are TGTGCCAGCAGGGCTGGCTTATGGGGACAAGGAAACACTGAAGCTTTCTTT. It yields the protein CASRAGLWGQGNTEAFF.